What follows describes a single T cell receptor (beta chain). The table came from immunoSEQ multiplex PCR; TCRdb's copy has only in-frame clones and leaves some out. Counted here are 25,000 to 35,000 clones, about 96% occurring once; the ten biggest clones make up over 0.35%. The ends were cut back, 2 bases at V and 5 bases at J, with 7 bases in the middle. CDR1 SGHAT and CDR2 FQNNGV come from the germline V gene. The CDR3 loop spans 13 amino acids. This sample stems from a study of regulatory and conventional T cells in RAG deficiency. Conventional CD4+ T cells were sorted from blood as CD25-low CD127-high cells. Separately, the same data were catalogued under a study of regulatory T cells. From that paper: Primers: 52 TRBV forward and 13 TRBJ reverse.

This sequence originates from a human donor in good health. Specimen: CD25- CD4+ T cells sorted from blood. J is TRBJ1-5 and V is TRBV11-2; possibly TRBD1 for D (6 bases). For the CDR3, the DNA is TGTGCCAGCAGCTTACCAGGGGATCAGCCCCAGCATTTT. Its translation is CASSLPGDQPQHF.